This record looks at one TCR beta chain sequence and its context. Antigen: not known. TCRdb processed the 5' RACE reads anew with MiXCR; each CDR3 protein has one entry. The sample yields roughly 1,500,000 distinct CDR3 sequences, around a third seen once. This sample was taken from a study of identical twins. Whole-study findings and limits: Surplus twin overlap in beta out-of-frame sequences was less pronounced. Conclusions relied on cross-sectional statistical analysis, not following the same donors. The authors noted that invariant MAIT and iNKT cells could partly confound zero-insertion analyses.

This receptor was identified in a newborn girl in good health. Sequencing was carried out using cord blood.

CDR3 amino acids: CASWNRVNEKLFF. CDR3 sequence (DNA): TGTGCCAGCTGGAACAGGGTAAATGAAAAACTGTTTTTT. The V gene is TRBV2, the J gene TRBJ1-4, with D possibly matching TRBD1 (6 bases). V lost 8 bases to trimming and J lost 5 bases, with 12 bases between them. The germline V gene encodes CDR1 SNHLY and CDR2 FYNNEI. The CDR3 length is 13 residues.